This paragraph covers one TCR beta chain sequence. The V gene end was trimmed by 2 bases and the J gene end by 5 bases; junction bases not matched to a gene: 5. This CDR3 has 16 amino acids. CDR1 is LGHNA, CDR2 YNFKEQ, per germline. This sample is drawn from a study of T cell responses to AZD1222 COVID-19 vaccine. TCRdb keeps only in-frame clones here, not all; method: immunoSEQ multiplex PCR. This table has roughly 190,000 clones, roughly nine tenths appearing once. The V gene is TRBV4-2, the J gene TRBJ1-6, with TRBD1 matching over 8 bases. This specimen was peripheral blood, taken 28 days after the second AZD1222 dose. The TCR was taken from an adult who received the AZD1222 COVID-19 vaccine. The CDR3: CASSQTTGGNNSPLHF. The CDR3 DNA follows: TGTGCCAGCAGCCAAACCACAGGGGGGAATAATTCACCCCTCCACTTT.